What follows is one TCR beta chain and its context. This specimen comes from a study of CD8 T cells in Susac syndrome. The CDR3 sequence is 14 residues long. Germline loops: CDR1 MNHNY, CDR2 SVGAGI (reference sequence). The ends were cut back, 7 bases at V and 2 bases at J, with 14 bases in the middle. Both CD4+ and CD8+ T cells were negatively isolated, and TEMRA cells underwent FACS enrichment. With random hexamers, roughly 0.45 to 1 ug RNA was reverse transcribed. The TCR beta CDR3 was amplified by immunoSEQ multiplex PCR across 54 Vbeta, 13 Jbeta. TCRdb reprocessed the immunoSEQ multiplex PCR reads with MiXCR, giving one entry per CDR3 protein. The repertoire includes some 140,000 distinct CDR3 sequences, 80% to 85% of them detected once, and around 0.51% sits in the top ten.

V and J are TRBV6-6 and TRBJ1-1; D is undetermined. The sequence was obtained from a human donor with multiple sclerosis. Sequencing input: CD8+ T cells from PBMCs. Here the CDR3 reads CASTLSPRNTEAFF. CDR3 DNA sequence: TGTGCCAGCACCCTAAGTCCCCGAAACACTGAAGCTTTCTTT.